Reported below is one T cell receptor (beta chain). Germline V gene lookup returns CDR1 SNHLY and CDR2 FYNNEI. This CDR3 comprises 12 residues. V lost 7 bases, J lost 6 bases, and 12 bases lay in between. Transcripts of RNA were the source for amplifying TCR beta CDR3 regions. A first-round RT-PCR used HTBI primers, followed by a second-round multiplex PCR. Each CDR3 protein gets one entry after TCRdb re-called the multiplex PCR reads with MiXCR. Seen here are approximately 700,000 distinct CDR3 sequences, 35% to 50% observed once, and the top ten hold approximately 43%. This entry is derived from a study of Graves' ophthalmopathy and Graves' hyperthyroidism.

Material: peripheral blood. The genes are TRBV2 and TRBJ1-1, with D tentatively TRBD1 (5 bases). This clonotype was obtained from an adult man with Graves' ophthalmopathy. The CDR3 loop reads CASNGRAPEAFF. CDR3 nucleotide sequence: TGTGCCAGCAATGGCAGGGCCCCTGAAGCTTTCTTT.